A single sample is the source of the 30 T cell receptor beta chains below, sequenced in a study of cytomegalovirus exposure and HLA in healthy donors. Method: immunoSEQ multiplex PCR; TCRdb's copy keeps in-frame clones and lacks some. Of some 130,000 clones detected, around nine tenths appear once; the ten largest clones hold 1.4%. Sequenced sample: PBMCs. Source of these receptors: a man aged 30 to 45 in good health and CMV-seronegative.

The chain recombines TRBV29-1 with TRBJ1-1; the D gene is possibly TRBD1 (6 bases). The CDR3 spans 13 residues. Germline-derived CDR1 and CDR2 are SQVTM and ANQGSEA. Between the trimmed V and J ends, which lost 6 bases and 2 bases, there was a span of 13 bases. This CDR3 is CSVKGVLNTEAFF. The CDR3 DNA reads TGCAGCGTCAAGGGGGTGCTTAACACTGAAGCTTTCTTT.

The V and J genes are TRBV2 and TRBJ2-1; 8 positions match TRBD2. Trimming removed 0 bases from V and 7 bases from J; junction bases left unmatched: 5. Germline values: CDR1 SNHLY, CDR2 FYNNEI. This CDR3 region has 15 residues. The CDR3 region is CASSEARLALNEQFF. CDR3 sequence (DNA): TGTGCCAGCAGTGAAGCGCGACTAGCGTTGAATGAGCAGTTCTTC.

The chain is built from TRBV13 and TRBJ2-1, with D perhaps TRBD1 (7 bases). The germline CDR1 and CDR2 sequences are PRHDT and FYEKMQ (reference sequence). The CDR3 length is 14 residues. V lost 5 bases, J lost 3 bases, and 11 bases lay in between. This CDR3 is CASSTQGGYNEQFF. The DNA of the CDR3 is TGTGCCAGCAGCACCCAGGGGGGCTACAATGAGCAGTTCTTC. The variable domain in full, with the rest retrieved from reference TRBV13 and TRBJ2-1, is AAGVIQSPRHLIKEKRETATLKCYPIPRHDTVYWYQQGPGQDPQFLISFYEKMQSDKGSIPDRFSAQQFSDYHSELNMSSLELGDSALYFCASSTQGGYNEQFFGPGTRLTVL.

The rearrangement joins TRBV27 to TRBJ1-1; 7 nucleotides agree with TRBD1. This CDR3 region has 17 residues. Germline V lookup: CDR1 MNHEY, CDR2 SMNVEV (reference sequence). Germline trimming cut 2 bases from V and 1 base from J; bases unmatched to any gene: 10. CDR3 loop: CASSLGSTGIWNTEAFF. CDR3 sequence (DNA): TGTGCCAGCAGTTTAGGGTCGACAGGGATTTGGAACACTGAAGCTTTCTTT.

The chain employs TRBV7-9 and TRBJ1-5; D might be TRBD1 (5 bases). Trimming pared 1 base from V and 2 bases from J, leaving 9 bases between. CDR1 and CDR2 from the germline V gene are SEHNR and FQNEAQ (reference sequence). CDR3 length equals 15 residues. In DNA form, the CDR3 reads TGTGCCAGCAGCTTAGGAGGGGAGGGCAATCAGCCCCAGCATTTT. This sequence encodes CASSLGGEGNQPQHF.

This sequence joins TRBV7-2 and TRBJ2-1; the D gene is possibly TRBD2 (5 bases). The CDR3 is made up of 12 amino acids. Per the germline V gene, CDR1 is SGHTA and CDR2 is FQGNSA. Trimming left V 5 bases short and J 8 bases short, with 10 bases between. The CDR3 nucleotides read TGTGCCAGCAGCAGTAGCGTGGATGAGCAGTTCTTC. Amino acid sequence: CASSSSVDEQFF.

Here the CDR3 DNA reads TGTGCCAGCAGCCCAGGACTAGCGGGAGGTGAGACCCAGTACTTC. Translation: CASSPGLAGGETQYF. This chain links TRBV9 with TRBJ2-5; 14 nucleotides match TRBD2. Germline V CDR1 and CDR2: SGDLS, YYNGEE. The CDR3 runs to 15 residues. The junction had 4 bases not matched to a gene; V was cut back by 4 bases and J by 5 bases.

This chain links TRBV27 with TRBJ2-1; TRBD2 aligns across 10 bases. Germline V CDR1 and CDR2: MNHEY, SMNVEV (reference sequence). The V gene end was trimmed by 6 bases and the J gene end by 10 bases; junction bases not matched to a gene: 9. The CDR3 totals 14 residues. The CDR3 region has the DNA TGTGCCAGCAGACCGGGACTAGCGCCTGAGGAGCAGTTCTTC. Its translation is CASRPGLAPEEQFF.

This clone was seen once. V and J are TRBV19 and TRBJ2-3, with 8 positions matching TRBD2. The CDR3 is made up of 14 amino acids. J was trimmed by 3 bases and V by 9 bases; bases with no gene match: 8. CDR1 is LNHDA, CDR2 SQIVND, per germline (reference sequence). The CDR3 bases are TGTGCCAGCGGACTACTAGCGGCAACAGATACGCAGTATTTT. It codes for CASGLLAATDTQYF.

This chain links TRBV9 with TRBJ2-1, with 12 positions matching TRBD2. The CDR3 has 17 amino acids. Germline-derived CDR1 and CDR2 are SGDLS and YYNGEE. The V gene end was trimmed by 0 bases and the J gene end by 4 bases; junction bases not matched to a gene: 5. The CDR3 spells CASSVGTSGAPYNEQFF. In DNA, the CDR3 is TGTGCCAGCAGCGTAGGGACTAGCGGGGCCCCTTACAATGAGCAGTTCTTC.

The V and J genes are TRBV4-2 and TRBJ2-1; 11 bases line up with TRBD2. Germline V gene lookup returns CDR1 LGHNA and CDR2 YNFKEQ. V dropped 4 bases and J dropped 4; count of bases not matched to a gene: 3. The CDR3 runs 15 residues. This chain's CDR3 is CASSPGLAGYNEQFF. CDR3 DNA sequence: TGTGCCAGCAGCCCCGGACTAGCGGGTTACAATGAGCAGTTCTTC.

This clone was found a few times. This chain connects TRBV30 to TRBJ1-6; 8 nucleotides align to TRBD1. Trimming at V came to 4 bases and at J to 10 bases, leaving 9 bases not matched to a gene. Germline CDR1 reads GTSNPN; CDR2 reads SVGIG (reference sequence). This CDR3 contains 14 residues. The CDR3 loop reads CAWTQDRVNSPLHF. The CDR3 DNA follows: TGTGCCTGGACTCAGGACAGGGTCAACTCACCCCTCCACTTT.

The chain joins TRBV11-3 to TRBJ2-1; tentatively, D is TRBD1 (6 bases). The CDR3 is made up of 13 amino acids. Per the germline V gene, CDR1 is SGHNT and CDR2 is YENEEA. The germline V and J ends were trimmed by 5 bases and 7 bases, with 12 bases remaining between them. The CDR3 nucleotides are TGTGCCAGCAGCACGGACAGTATAAATGAGCAGTTCTTC. It yields the protein CASSTDSINEQFF.

CDR3 DNA: TGTGCCAGCAGCTCCCCCGGGACAGGGGGCGGTGATGGCTACACCTTC. As protein: CASSSPGTGGGDGYTF. V usage is TRBV25-1 and J usage is TRBJ1-2; 12 nucleotides line up with TRBD1. The length of the CDR3 is 16 residues. Unmatched junction bases numbered 11, after V lost 6 bases and J lost 6 bases. The germline gives CDR1 MGHDK, CDR2 SYGVNS.

V gene TRBV11-2 combines with J gene TRBJ1-1; D not resolved. V dropped 0 bases and J dropped 7 bases, with 15 bases sitting between them. The CDR3 consists of 15 residues. Germline assignment: CDR1 SGHAT and CDR2 FQNNGV. The CDR3 sequence: CASSLDRVSPGEAFF. CDR3 in DNA: TGTGCCAGCAGCTTAGATCGTGTCTCCCCAGGTGAAGCTTTCTTT.

This clone showed up just a few times. The CDR3 DNA reads as TGTGCCAGTAAATTGACCGAAGGGGCCGGGGAGCTGTTTTTT. It yields the protein CASKLTEGAGELFF. The chain has TRBV19 and TRBJ2-2, with D possibly matching TRBD1 (5 bases). The CDR3 covers 14 residues. V was clipped by 7 bases and J by 6 bases, with 15 bases between them. CDR1 is LNHDA and CDR2 is SQIVND in the germline V gene (reference sequence).

The chain carries TRBV6-5 and TRBJ1-1; a possible D gene is TRBD1 (5 bases). Trimming removed 1 base from V and 4 bases from J, with 10 bases in between. The CDR3 loop spans 14 amino acids. Germline-derived CDR1 and CDR2 are MNHEY and SVGAGI. The CDR3 loop reads CASSYWGSGTEAFF. CDR3 nucleotides: TGTGCCAGCAGTTACTGGGGCTCGGGCACTGAAGCTTTCTTT.

This chain joins TRBV6-1 and TRBJ1-3; D is perhaps TRBD1 (6 bases). Germline assignment: CDR1 MNHNS and CDR2 SASEGT. This CDR3 comprises 14 residues. Trimming left V 6 bases short and J 2 bases short, with 11 bases between. The chain's CDR3 is CASRMDSTGNTIYF. DNA of the CDR3: TGTGCCAGCAGGATGGACAGCACTGGAAACACCATATATTTT.

The CDR3 loop is CASSWGRAYEQYF. The CDR3 DNA follows: TGTGCCAGCAGCTGGGGCCGGGCCTACGAGCAGTACTTC. The chain is built from TRBV7-2 and TRBJ2-7; D may be TRBD1 (5 bases). The V end lost 4 bases, the J end lost 2 bases, and 9 bases lay between the germline ends. The germline CDR1 and CDR2 sequences are SGHTA and FQGNSA. There are 13 residues in the CDR3.

This sequence joins TRBV6-5 and TRBJ1-1, with 8 bases that match TRBD1. Germline V lookup: CDR1 MNHEY, CDR2 SVGAGI. The junction had 4 bases not matched to a gene; V was cut back by 0 bases and J by 4 bases. The CDR3 loop spans 15 amino acids. CDR3 DNA: TGTGCCAGCAGTTACTCCCGGACAGGGCTCACTGAAGCTTTCTTT. Translating it yields CASSYSRTGLTEAFF.

This clone appeared once. V is TRBV4-3 and J is TRBJ1-1; D is perhaps TRBD1 (6 bases). The CDR3 sequence is 15 residues long. The ends were cut back, 0 bases at V and 4 bases at J, with 12 bases in the middle. Germline assignment: CDR1 LGHNA and CDR2 YSLEER. The CDR3 DNA reads as TGCGCCAGCAGCCAAGACCCAGGGGTGAGCACTGAAGCTTTCTTT. Its translation: CASSQDPGVSTEAFF.

The chain carries TRBV6-6 and TRBJ2-5, with 7 bases matching TRBD2. The germline V gene has CDR1 MNHNY and CDR2 SVGAGI (reference sequence). V shed 0 bases, J shed 0 bases, and the junction held 4 bases outside the gene matches. There are 16 residues in the CDR3. The CDR3 spells CASSYSDSGYQETQYF. CDR3 DNA: TGTGCCAGCAGTTACTCCGATAGCGGGTACCAAGAGACCCAGTACTTC.

This clone was recorded only once. CDR3 DNA: TGCGCCAGCAGCCAAGATTGGGGGGGATATGAGAATTCACCCCTCCACTTT. As protein: CASSQDWGGYENSPLHF. The chain carries TRBV4-3 and TRBJ1-6; D might be TRBD1 (5 bases). V was cut by 0 bases and J by 7 bases, with 16 bases left in between. Germline values: CDR1 LGHNA, CDR2 YSLEER. The CDR3 runs to 17 residues.

V gene TRBV7-2 combines with J gene TRBJ2-5; weak D call: TRBD1 (5 bases). Looked up from germline, CDR1 is SGHTA and CDR2 is FQGNSA. This CDR3 comprises 15 residues. V lost 4 bases to trimming and J lost 5 bases, with 17 bases between them. DNA for the CDR3: TGTGCCAGCAGCTCAGATGCCAGGGTTCAGGAGACCCAGTACTTC. Protein product: CASSSDARVQETQYF. Full variable domain (rest looked up from reference TRBV7-2 and TRBJ2-5): GAGVSQSPSNKVTEKGKDVELRCDPISGHTALYWYRQSLGQGLEFLIYFQGNSAPDKSGLPSDRFSAERTGGSVSTLTIQRTQQEDSAVYLCASSSDARVQETQYFGPGTRLLVL.

The chain is built from TRBV2 and TRBJ2-2, with 11 bases identical to TRBD2. The ends lost 5 bases at V and 5 bases at J; junction bases unmatched: 7. The CDR3 totals 16 residues. Germline V gene sequence: CDR1 SNHLY, CDR2 FYNNEI. In DNA, the CDR3 is TGTGCCAGCAGTAGAGGGACTAGCGGAAGGACCGGGGAGCTGTTTTTT. Its translation: CASSRGTSGRTGELFF.

The rearrangement uses TRBV5-5 and TRBJ2-7; maybe TRBD2 (7 bases). V was cut by 2 bases and J by 7 bases, with 10 bases left in between. Looked up from germline, CDR1 is SGHKS and CDR2 is YYEKEE (reference sequence). The CDR3 contains 12 residues. CDR3 amino acids: CASSLRGAEQYF. The CDR3, as DNA: TGTGCCAGCAGCTTACGGGGGGCGGAGCAGTACTTC.

This chain uses TRBV19 with TRBJ1-6; D is perhaps TRBD1 (5 bases). The germline V gene has CDR1 LNHDA and CDR2 SQIVND (reference sequence). The CDR3 is made up of 15 amino acids. V shed 3 bases and J shed 8 bases, with 14 bases lying between them. The CDR3 nucleotides are TGTGCCAGTAGTATCGGGTGGGGCCCTCATTCACCCCTCCACTTT. Translated: CASSIGWGPHSPLHF.

The chain is built from TRBV7-9 and TRBJ2-1; D may be TRBD2 (7 bases). The CDR3 spans 17 residues. V lost 0 bases to trimming and J lost 9 bases, with 21 bases between them. Per germline, CDR1 SEHNR and CDR2 FQNEAQ (reference sequence). The CDR3 is CASSLAIPSGQGSEQFF. In DNA form, the CDR3 reads TGTGCCAGCAGCTTAGCGATACCTAGCGGCCAGGGGAGTGAGCAGTTCTTC. The whole variable domain, filled in from reference TRBV7-9 and TRBJ2-1, reads DTGVSQNPRHKITKRGQNVTFRCDPISEHNRLYWYRQTLGQGPEFLTYFQNEAQLEKSRLLSDRFSAERPKGSFSTLEIQRTEQGDSAMYLCASSLAIPSGQGSEQFFGPGTRLTVL.

To note about this clone: Other DNA sequences in this sample translate to the same CDR3. The chain has TRBV5-1 and TRBJ1-3; no reliable D call. The V gene's germline CDR1 is SGHRS and CDR2 YFSETQ. V lost 1 base to trimming and J lost 0 bases, with 8 bases between them. CDR3 length equals 15 residues. CDR3 nucleotides: TGCGCCAGCAGCTTGACGGGAAGCTCTGGAAACACCATATATTTT. It encodes CASSLTGSSGNTIYF.

The V and J genes are TRBV10-1 and TRBJ1-1; 8 positions agree with TRBD1. CDR3 length equals 15 residues. CDR1 and CDR2 from the germline V gene are WNHNN and SYGVQD (reference sequence). V lost 2 bases and J lost 1; bases outside the gene matches: 3. The chain's CDR3 is CASSETGGQNTEAFF. The CDR3, as DNA: TGCGCCAGCAGTGAGACAGGGGGACAGAACACTGAAGCTTTCTTT.